This TCR beta chain stems from a study of blood T cell repertoires in COVID-19. Study information: Samples taken during acute and convalescent COVID-19 were collected in the United States, Italy and Spain. Nucleic acid was either cDNA or gDNA, and it came from T cells, B-cell-depleted T cells, or PBMCs.

Germline V CDR1 and CDR2: MDHEN, SYDVKM. CDR3 length equals 15 residues. The trim removed 5 bases at V and 6 bases at J, leaving 9 bases unmatched. Per the authors' pipeline: Cell counts per sample came from amplifying reference gene primers. Method: immunoSEQ multiplex PCR; TCRdb's copy keeps in-frame clones and lacks some. V and J calls and clone size follow that table, whereas D and trimming were derived from the DNA. Of about 200,000 clones listed, about 79% are singletons. The chain links TRBV28 to TRBJ1-2; 10 nucleotides match TRBD1. The material sequenced was peripheral blood. The clonotype originates from a human donor in a cohort sampled during active COVID-19. In nucleotides, the CDR3 is TGTGCCAGCAGTCTCTATCCCGGGACAGGGGATGGCTACACCTTC. Translating gives CASSLYPGTGDGYTF.